A single sample gave rise to the 25 T cell receptor beta chains below, sequenced in a study of blood T cells in healthy people across ages. A second PCR, run for roughly 7 to 12 cycles, used a sample-barcoded 5' primer plus a J-beta primer mix. TCRdb redid the calling of the 5' RACE reads with MiXCR, one entry per CDR3 protein. The sample has approximately 1.5 million distinct CDR3 sequences, 34% seen once. Material: blood. These receptors were obtained from a woman between 25 and 40 years old in good health.

This clonotype occurred many times. This chain links TRBV20-1 with TRBJ1-2; 10 nucleotides match TRBD1. The length of the CDR3 is 16 residues. The V gene's germline CDR1 is DFQATT and CDR2 SNEGSKA (reference sequence). V shed 3 bases, J shed 8 bases, and the junction held 15 bases outside the gene matches. Here the CDR3 DNA reads TGCAGTGCTAGTCATCTGACAGGGGGCTTAAGAAGGGGCTACACCTTC. It yields the protein CSASHLTGGLRRGYTF.

This chain connects TRBV27 to TRBJ2-5; D is unclear. This CDR3 is built from 16 residues. CDR1 and CDR2 (germline): MNHEY, SMNVEV (reference sequence). V was clipped by 4 bases and J by 4 bases, with 19 bases between them. The CDR3 sequence is CASSSRLVTHGETQYF. CDR3 nucleotides: TGTGCCAGCAGTTCCCGTTTAGTCACCCATGGAGAGACCCAGTACTTC.

V is TRBV20-1 and J is TRBJ1-6, with a tentative D call TRBD1 (5 bases). Per the germline V gene, CDR1 is DFQATT and CDR2 is SNEGSKA (reference sequence). The CDR3 has 13 residues. V lost 4 bases and J lost 7, with 11 bases in between. DNA of the CDR3: TGCAGTGCTATTGGGGGTACGAATTCACCCCTCCACTTT. It specifies CSAIGGTNSPLHF.

V and J are TRBV6-2 or TRBV6-3 and TRBJ2-5, with 9 bases matching TRBD2. CDR1 MNHEY and CDR2 SVGEGT come from the germline V gene. The CDR3 sequence is 17 residues long. Losses at the gene ends were 4 bases for V and 2 bases for J; bases not matched to a gene: 11. The CDR3 loop is CASSSPARLAVQETQYF. The DNA of the CDR3 is TGTGCCAGCAGTTCGCCGGCTAGACTAGCGGTACAAGAGACCCAGTACTTC.

The chain carries TRBV6-5 and TRBJ2-7; 7 bases are a match to TRBD2. V gave up 0 bases and J gave up 1 base; unmatched junction bases: 3. Germline V gene lookup returns CDR1 MNHEY and CDR2 SVGAGI. The CDR3 is 15 amino acids. The CDR3 region has the DNA TGTGCCAGCAGTTACTCGCCAGCGGGGTCCTACGAGCAGTACTTC. This encodes CASSYSPAGSYEQYF.

The chain is built from TRBV6-5 and TRBJ2-3, with D tentatively TRBD1 (5 bases). The CDR3 extends over 14 amino acids. CDR1 is MNHEY, CDR2 SVGAGI, per germline. With 2 bases removed from V and 2 bases from J, the gap between germline ends came to 8 bases. CDR3 sequence reads: CASSYSRDTDTQYF. CDR3 sequence (DNA): TGTGCCAGCAGTTACAGCAGGGACACAGATACGCAGTATTTT.

This clonotype was picked up a small number of times. V and J are TRBV20-1 and TRBJ2-1; the match to TRBD2 covers 9 bases. V shed 1 base and J 8 bases; nucleotides not matched to a gene: 6. Germline values: CDR1 DFQATT, CDR2 SNEGSKA (reference sequence). The CDR3 spans 14 residues. The CDR3 loop reads CSARASSGKDEQFF. The CDR3 DNA follows: TGCAGTGCTAGAGCTTCTAGCGGGAAGGATGAGCAGTTCTTC.

This clonotype was picked up one time. A junction boundary mismatches the germline segment, possibly from a read error. The rearrangement uses TRBV7-9 and TRBJ1-4; D is unresolved. This CDR3 comprises 16 residues. From germline, CDR1 is SEHNR and CDR2 FQNEAQ (reference sequence). The CDR3 loop is CVSSLGPLGGNEKLFF. The CDR3 nucleotides are TGTGTCAGCAGCTTAGGCCCTCTGGGAGGGAATGAAAAACTGTTTTTT.

For this clonotype: Its ends do not fully match the called genes, so a read error is possible. V is TRBV15 and J is TRBJ1-5; D might be TRBD1 (6 bases). CDR1 and CDR2 (germline): LNHNV, YYDKDF (reference sequence). The CDR3 has 15 residues. CDR3 in DNA: TGTGCCACCGGCAGAGTGGTGCAGGGGAGTCAGCCCCAGCATTTT. Amino acid sequence: CATGRVVQGSQPQHF.

This clonotype was seen only a few times. The J gene is TRBJ1-1, the V gene TRBV20-1; the D gene is possibly TRBD1 (5 bases). In germline, CDR1 is DFQATT, CDR2 SNEGSKA (reference sequence). V lost 3 bases, J lost 3 bases, and 26 bases lay in between. CDR3 size: 18 residues. CDR3 bases: TGCAGTGCTAGGGCCGGACGAGCAGGGCGACGGGGATACACTGAAGCTTTCTTT. Protein: CSARAGRAGRRGYTEAFF.

Points on this clonotype: A much larger clone is a single base away; this may be a read error. This chain links TRBV11-2 with TRBJ2-3; D is possibly TRBD2 (5 bases). This CDR3 has 15 amino acids. The germline V gene has CDR1 SGHAT and CDR2 FQNNGV. As DNA, the CDR3 is TGTGCCAGCAGCTCCAACTTAGCGCGCACAGATGCGCAGTATTTT. Its protein is CASSSNLARTDAQYF.

This clonotype was seen only a few times. The rearrangement links TRBV20-1 to TRBJ2-7; D is perhaps TRBD1 or TRBD2 (5 bases each). Trimming took off 5 bases at V and 5 bases at J, with 13 bases between the two ends. Germline assignment: CDR1 DFQATT and CDR2 SNEGSKA (reference sequence). The CDR3 spans 12 residues. CDR3 DNA: TGCAGTGCTTTGGGGGAAGGCCACGAGCAGTACTTC. It translates to CSALGEGHEQYF.

This clonotype was counted only a few times. CDR3 region: CASSSHPETSGEDTQYF. For the CDR3, the DNA is TGTGCCAGCAGCTCCCACCCGGAGACTAGCGGGGAAGATACGCAGTATTTT. The V call is TRBV7-3, the J call TRBJ2-3; 11 bases align to TRBD2. The CDR3 extends over 17 amino acids. Germline V gives CDR1 SGHTA, CDR2 FQGTGA. V lost 4 bases to trimming and J lost 5 bases; unmatched junction nucleotides: 11.

Notes on this clonotype: A much larger clone lies one base from this, so it may be a read error. The chain employs TRBV5-1 and TRBJ2-1; D possibly matches TRBD1 or TRBD2 (6 bases each). Deletions cut 4 bases from V and 10 bases from J, with 21 bases between. Germline V gene sequence: CDR1 SGHRS, CDR2 YFSETQ. This CDR3 spans 15 amino acids. The DNA of the CDR3 is TGCGCCAGCAGCCCTGGAGGGACACCGACCTACGAGCAGTTCTTC. Residues: CASSPGGTPTYEQFF.

The chain uses TRBV20-1 and TRBJ2-5; 10 bases are a match to TRBD1. Germline trimming cut 6 bases from V and 6 bases from J; bases unmatched to any gene: 16. The CDR3 consists of 16 residues. Germline V gene data show CDR1 as DFQATT and CDR2 as SNEGSKA (reference sequence). CDR3 sequence reads: CSALRPGQGYGKTQYF. CDR3 bases: TGCAGTGCCCTCAGACCGGGACAGGGGTACGGGAAGACCCAGTACTTC.

The chain links TRBV7-9 to TRBJ2-7, with D possibly matching TRBD1 (6 bases). The germline V gene has CDR1 SEHNR and CDR2 FQNEAQ (reference sequence). The CDR3 has 13 residues. Trimming stripped 6 bases from V and 7 bases from J, with 16 bases between. The CDR3 reads CASRSGTLGEQYF. Written as DNA, the CDR3 is TGTGCCAGCAGGTCCGGGACACTGGGGGAGCAGTACTTC. Full variable domain (outside the CDR3, taken from reference TRBV7-9 and TRBJ2-7): DTGVSQNPRHKITKRGQNVTFRCDPISEHNRLYWYRQTLGQGPEFLTYFQNEAQLEKSRLLSDRFSAERPKGSFSTLEIQRTEQGDSAMYLCASRSGTLGEQYFGPGTRLTVT.

About this clonotype itself: A read error may be the cause here, since a much bigger clone is one base away. V usage is TRBV20-1 and J usage is TRBJ2-7, with TRBD2 as a possible D gene (5 bases). CDR3 length: 12 residues. CDR1 is DFQATT and CDR2 is SNEGSKA in the germline V gene (reference sequence). Written as DNA, the CDR3 is TGCAGGGCTTCCGGGGACTCCTACGAGCAGTACTTC. Translating gives CRASGDSYEQYF.

The chain carries TRBV6-1 and TRBJ2-7; weak D call: TRBD1 (7 bases). V shed 2 bases and J shed 0 bases, with 20 bases lying between them. The CDR3 spans 18 residues. CDR1 and CDR2 from the germline V gene are MNHNS and SASEGT. CDR3 sequence: CASSETYGGGGFSYEQYF. CDR3 DNA: TGTGCCAGCAGTGAAACATATGGTGGAGGGGGCTTCTCCTACGAGCAGTACTTC.

The gene calls are TRBV20-1 and TRBJ1-4, with D unclear. This CDR3 has 15 residues. Per the germline V gene, CDR1 is DFQATT and CDR2 is SNEGSKA (reference sequence). The V gene lost 4 bases and the J gene lost 8 bases, with 20 bases spanning the gap. The CDR3: CSAIPEQLPVEKLFF. The CDR3 coding sequence is TGCAGTGCTATTCCGGAACAACTCCCCGTCGAAAAACTGTTTTTT.

A few counts support this clonotype. At one of its ends the junction is not consistent with the germline gene, which may arise from a read error. V gene TRBV12-3 or TRBV12-4 combines with J gene TRBJ2-3, with 13 bases matching TRBD2. The CDR3 totals 15 residues. The CDR3 DNA is TGTGCCAGCAGCACGACTAGCGGGAGGCCAGACACGCAGTATTTT. Residues: CASSTTSGRPDTQYF.

This clonotype was seen only a few times. The chain employs TRBV18 and TRBJ2-7; 10 positions match TRBD2. V lost 3 bases to trimming and J lost 2 bases; unmatched junction nucleotides: 10. This CDR3 contains 17 residues. CDR1 KGHSH and CDR2 LQKENI come from the germline V gene. The DNA for the CDR3 is TGTGCCAGCTCACCCTCACCCTTACTAGCGGGGACCTACGAGCAGTACTTC. Protein product: CASSPSPLLAGTYEQYF.

The gene calls are TRBV28 and TRBJ2-3, with D possibly matching TRBD2 (5 bases). Per germline, CDR1 MDHEN and CDR2 SYDVKM. Trimming cost V 3 bases and J 1 base, with 11 bases left between them. The CDR3 sequence is 15 residues long. CDR3 in amino acids: CASSFWTQCTDTQYF. DNA of the CDR3: TGTGCCAGCAGTTTTTGGACTCAATGCACAGATACGCAGTATTTT.

The sample holds a few counts of this clonotype. V usage is TRBV20-1 and J usage is TRBJ2-1; TRBD1 agrees at 9 bases. Germline loops: CDR1 DFQATT, CDR2 SNEGSKA (reference sequence). The CDR3 extends over 13 amino acids. J was trimmed by 5 bases and V by 6 bases; bases with no gene match: 5. The CDR3 sequence is CSAGDRADNEQFF. CDR3 coding DNA: TGCAGTGCCGGGGACAGGGCAGACAATGAGCAGTTCTTC.

A note on this clonotype: One junction end does not reproduce the germline sequence, and a read error may be involved. J is TRBJ1-2 and V is TRBV29-1, with TRBD1 matching over 9 bases. Germline V gives CDR1 SQVTM, CDR2 ANQGSEA. The CDR3 sequence is 14 residues long. The CDR3 region is CSVPGQGPNYGHTF. Here the CDR3 DNA reads TGCAGCGTGCCGGGACAGGGTCCTAACTATGGCCACACCTTC.

This clonotype has more than one count but fewer than ten. The V and J genes are TRBV20-1 and TRBJ2-7; D ambiguous. The CDR3 contains 15 residues. Trimming took 3 bases from V and 6 from J, leaving 21 bases between them. Looked up from germline, CDR1 is DFQATT and CDR2 is SNEGSKA (reference sequence). The CDR3 is CSASDTLRRSVEQYF. The CDR3 DNA is TGCAGTGCTAGTGACACTCTAAGGCGTTCTGTCGAGCAGTACTTC.